This passage covers 30 T cell receptor beta chains from one sample sequenced in a study of OX40 agonist ivuxolimab in advanced cancers. The library was obtained by the immunoSEQ multiplex PCR assay. TCRdb re-hosts the immuneACCESS table, in-frame sequences only. Its copies lack some clones; in the studies checked, an unresolved V gene accounts for under half of them, and the cause for the rest is not known. The sample table records about 64,000 clones; around 83% of these occur just once. Of the sample, approximately 5.2% falls within the top ten clones. The specimen comprised CD4+ or CD8+ T cells sorted from blood, sampled in a trial of the OX40 agonist ivuxolimab. The source of these receptors is an adult with an advanced solid tumor such as melanoma, head and neck, liver or kidney cancer.

The chain uses TRBV7-6 and TRBJ1-1; no definite D call. The V end lost 1 base, the J end lost 1 base, and 4 bases lay between the germline ends. Per germline, CDR1 SGHVS and CDR2 FNYEAQ. This CDR3 has 13 amino acids. CDR3 in amino acids: CASSLEQNTEAFF. CDR3 nucleotides: TGTGCCAGCAGCTTAGAACAGAACACTGAAGCTTTCTTT.

The gene calls are TRBV6-5 and TRBJ2-7; D might be TRBD2 (5 bases). The V and J ends lost 6 bases and 4 bases respectively, with 13 bases between them. Germline CDR1 is MNHEY and CDR2 is SVGAGI. CDR3 length: 13 amino acids. The CDR3 loop is CASSPHEGYEQYF. CDR3 DNA: TGTGCCAGCAGCCCCCACGAGGGTTACGAGCAGTACTTC.

The V gene is TRBV7-8, the J gene TRBJ2-1; D may be TRBD2 (6 bases). Germline V gives CDR1 SGHVS, CDR2 FQNEAQ. This CDR3 has 13 residues. The ends were cut back, 3 bases at V and 4 bases at J, with 7 bases in the middle. CDR3 coding DNA: TGTGCCAGCAGCTTCGGGGGTTACAATGAGCAGTTCTTC. Its protein product is CASSFGGYNEQFF.

The chain employs TRBV29-1 and TRBJ2-5, with D perhaps matching TRBD2 (6 bases). The CDR3 extends over 12 amino acids. The ends were cut back, 5 bases at V and 9 bases at J, with 16 bases in the middle. Germline V CDR1 and CDR2: SQVTM, ANQGSEA. CDR3 sequence reads: CSVIKGWGAQYF. CDR3 coding DNA: TGCAGCGTTATTAAAGGGTGGGGGGCCCAGTACTTC.

The CDR3 DNA sequence: TGTGCCAGCAGCTTGGCCGGGGGCAGGGAGCAGTTCTTC. It translates to CASSLAGGREQFF. The chain is built from TRBV5-6 and TRBJ2-1; D tentatively fits TRBD1 or TRBD2 (6 bases each). The CDR3 runs 13 residues. Per germline, CDR1 SGHDT and CDR2 YYEEEE. V dropped 0 bases and J dropped 10 bases, with 11 bases sitting between them.

This rearrangement joins TRBV19 to TRBJ2-1, with D perhaps being TRBD1 or TRBD2 (6 bases each). The CDR3 totals 21 residues. Trimming removed 8 bases at V and 3 bases at J, with 35 bases between. CDR1 is LNHDA, CDR2 SQIVND, per germline (reference sequence). CDR3 nucleotide sequence: TGTGCCAGTCAATCACGCGATGGGGGCCGAGGGGGGCCGGAGTTCTACAATGAGCAGTTCTTC. This sequence encodes CASQSRDGGRGGPEFYNEQFF.

Written as DNA, the CDR3 is TGTGCCAGCAGTTACGATAGCTCTGGGGCCAACGTCCTGACTTTC. Protein sequence: CASSYDSSGANVLTF. The J gene is TRBJ2-6, the V gene TRBV6-5; D not resolved. This CDR3 has 15 residues. The germline V gene encodes CDR1 MNHEY and CDR2 SVGAGI. Trimming cost V 2 bases and J 0 bases, with 5 bases left between them.

This chain uses TRBV7-9 with TRBJ2-3, with 10 positions matching TRBD2. Germline trimming cut 1 base from V and 1 base from J; bases unmatched to any gene: 8. Germline CDR1 and CDR2: SEHNR and FQNEAQ (reference sequence). The CDR3 spans 18 residues. CDR3 nucleotide sequence: TGTGCCAGCAGCTTAGGTCTAGCGGGGGCTTGGGGCACAGATACGCAGTATTTT. It yields the protein CASSLGLAGAWGTDTQYF.

The chain links TRBV15 to TRBJ1-5; no firm D call. Germline CDR1 and CDR2: LNHNV and YYDKDF (reference sequence). Trimming took off 5 bases at V and 1 base at J, with 18 bases between the two ends. This CDR3 has 17 residues. The CDR3 bases are TGTGCCACCAGCTCCTCGGCCCTCTTATCGAGCAATCAGCCCCAGCATTTT. Protein product: CATSSSALLSSNQPQHF. The full variable domain, rest sourced from reference TRBV15 and TRBJ1-5, is DAMVIQNPRYQVTQFGKPVTLSCSQTLNHNVMYWYQQKSSQAPKLLFHYYDKDFNNEADTPDNFQSRRPNTSFCFLDIRSPGLGDTAMYLCATSSSALLSSNQPQHFGDGTRLSIL.

The chain couples TRBV7-2 to TRBJ1-3; 10 bases line up with TRBD1. The J segment lost 5 bases and the V segment lost 0 bases, leaving 4 bases of the junction unmatched. Germline CDR1 reads SGHTA; CDR2 reads FQGNSA. This CDR3 comprises 16 residues. CDR3 sequence reads: CASSLADDRGRNTIYF. The CDR3 nucleotides are TGTGCCAGCAGCTTAGCGGATGACAGGGGGCGAAACACCATATATTTT.

This clone has only a few counts. The rearrangement uses TRBV5-5 and TRBJ1-3; a weak D match, TRBD1 (5 bases). The CDR3 length is 14 residues. CDR1 and CDR2 (germline): SGHKS, YYEKEE (reference sequence). V lost 5 bases and J 0 bases, leaving 9 bases between the germline ends. CDR3: CASRGTSSGNTIYF. Written as DNA, the CDR3 is TGTGCCAGCAGGGGGACCTCCTCTGGAAACACCATATATTTT.

The chain links TRBV13 to TRBJ2-1; TRBD1 might be the D (6 bases). Germline-derived CDR1 and CDR2 are PRHDT and FYEKMQ (reference sequence). Trimming removed 0 bases at V and 9 bases at J, with 15 bases between. CDR3 length: 15 amino acids. The CDR3 spells CASSLGLGAPGEQFF. DNA for the CDR3: TGTGCCAGCAGCTTAGGTTTGGGGGCGCCTGGTGAGCAGTTCTTC.

This chain links TRBV10-2 with TRBJ2-3; unclear D gene. Germline V lookup: CDR1 WSHSY, CDR2 SAAADI. V was clipped by 0 bases and J by 5 bases, with 15 bases between them. The CDR3 is made up of 16 amino acids. CDR3 in DNA: TGCGCCAGCAGTGAGTCGAGCCCCGGCTCCAGAGATACGCAGTATTTT. Its protein is CASSESSPGSRDTQYF.

The chain employs TRBV6-1 and TRBJ2-1, with 10 bases matching TRBD1. The CDR3 has 15 residues. Germline assignment: CDR1 MNHNS and CDR2 SASEGT. After removal of 6 bases from V and 8 bases from J, the junction contained 10 bases not matched to a gene. In DNA form, the CDR3 reads TGTGCCAGCAGCACACCGGGACAGGGGCGCGATGAGCAGTTCTTC. This codes for CASSTPGQGRDEQFF.

This clone was detected a few times. The V and J genes are TRBV2 and TRBJ1-3, with D unresolved. The CDR3 has 12 amino acids. Between the trimmed V and J ends, which lost 4 bases and 11 bases, there was a span of 12 bases. Germline V CDR1 and CDR2: SNHLY, FYNNEI. CDR3 in DNA: TGTGCCAGCAGTGCGGGTTACTACCCCATATATTTT. This encodes CASSAGYYPIYF.

The count of this clone is one. J is TRBJ2-1 and V is TRBV6-1, with 11 bases matching TRBD2. The germline V gene has CDR1 MNHNS and CDR2 SASEGT. V shed 7 bases and J 12 bases; nucleotides not matched to a gene: 8. The CDR3 covers 13 residues. DNA of the CDR3: TGTGCCAGCATTCTTAGCGGGAGGGCCGGGCAGTTCTTC. Its translation: CASILSGRAGQFF.

V usage is TRBV6-1 and J usage is TRBJ2-5; 11 bases align to TRBD2. Germline V lookup: CDR1 MNHNS, CDR2 SASEGT. Unmatched junction bases numbered 3, after V lost 5 bases and J lost 1 base. This CDR3 is 15 amino acids long. This CDR3 reads CASSTSGGPQETQYF. The CDR3 coding sequence is TGTGCCAGCAGTACTAGCGGGGGACCCCAAGAGACCCAGTACTTC.

V is TRBV19 and J is TRBJ2-2; 8 positions agree with TRBD2. Losses at the gene ends were 10 bases for V and 5 bases for J; bases not matched to a gene: 6. CDR1 LNHDA and CDR2 SQIVND come from the germline V gene (reference sequence). The CDR3 contains 13 residues. The CDR3 here is CATRGGRTGELFF. CDR3 nucleotides: TGTGCCACCCGGGGGGGGCGAACCGGGGAGCTGTTTTTT.

This chain links TRBV19 with TRBJ2-5; TRBD2 matches at 10 bases. The length of the CDR3 is 13 residues. Losses at the gene ends were 8 bases for V and 4 bases for J; bases not matched to a gene: 4. The germline V gene has CDR1 LNHDA and CDR2 SQIVND (reference sequence). CDR3 nucleotides: TGTGCCAGTTCTCCTAGCGGGAGAGAGACCCAGTACTTC. It encodes CASSPSGRETQYF.

This chain uses TRBV6-5 with TRBJ2-7; D unresolved. This CDR3 is built from 13 residues. CDR1 is MNHEY and CDR2 is SVGAGI in the germline V gene. Between the trimmed V and J ends, which lost 3 bases and 6 bases, there was a span of 12 bases. Here the CDR3 reads CASSYLETGEQYF. The CDR3 DNA sequence: TGTGCCAGCAGTTATTTGGAGACTGGCGAGCAGTACTTC.

This clone is a singleton in its sample. The chain employs TRBV5-4 and TRBJ1-1; D may be TRBD1 (6 bases). CDR3 length: 15 amino acids. With 4 bases removed from V and 2 bases from J, the gap between germline ends came to 15 bases. Looked up from germline, CDR1 is SGHNT and CDR2 is YYREEE (reference sequence). The chain's CDR3 is CASSKKEGGNTEAFF. CDR3 bases: TGTGCCAGCAGCAAGAAGGAGGGGGGCAACACTGAAGCTTTCTTT.

This chain joins TRBV7-3 and TRBJ2-2, with D possibly matching TRBD1 (5 bases). Deletions cut 0 bases from V and 2 bases from J, with 13 bases between. Germline values: CDR1 SGHTA, CDR2 FQGTGA. This CDR3 spans 17 amino acids. In DNA, the CDR3 is TGTGCCAGCAGCTTAACGTTGGCCAGGGCTAACACCGGGGAGCTGTTTTTT. Translating it yields CASSLTLARANTGELFF.

This chain joins TRBV6-1 and TRBJ2-2; 9 nucleotides agree with TRBD1. CDR3 length equals 13 residues. Germline CDR1 MNHNS, CDR2 SASEGT. Germline trimming cut 11 bases from V and 4 bases from J; bases unmatched to any gene: 5. CDR3 region: CAARQGGTGELFF. The CDR3 DNA reads as TGTGCCGCTCGACAGGGGGGCACCGGGGAGCTGTTTTTT.

The rearrangement links TRBV7-8 to TRBJ2-6, with D maybe TRBD2 (6 bases). The length of the CDR3 is 18 residues. The V gene lost 2 bases and the J gene lost 4 bases, with 18 bases spanning the gap. Germline CDR1 SGHVS, CDR2 FQNEAQ. This CDR3 is CASSLRGLDFSGANVLTF. In DNA, the CDR3 is TGTGCCAGCAGCTTAAGGGGACTGGATTTTTCCGGGGCCAACGTCCTGACTTTC. The complete variable domain, with remaining parts taken from reference TRBV7-8 and TRBJ2-6, reads GAGVSQSPRYKVAKRGQDVALRCDPISGHVSLFWYQQALGQGPEFLTYFQNEAQLDKSGLPSDRFFAERPEGSVSTLKIQRTQQEDSAVYLCASSLRGLDFSGANVLTFGAGSRLTVL.

The V call is TRBV16, the J call TRBJ2-5; TRBD1 might be the D (5 bases). V was shortened by 0 bases and J by 3 bases, with 5 bases between the two germline ends. CDR1 and CDR2 from the germline V gene are KGHSY and FQNENV. There are 13 residues in the CDR3. Here the CDR3 DNA reads TGTGCCAGCAGCCAATCCAGGGAAGAGACCCAGTACTTC. Translating it yields CASSQSREETQYF.

This chain uses TRBV27 with TRBJ2-1; either TRBD1 or TRBD2 may supply D (6 bases each). V dropped 2 bases and J dropped 4 bases, with 12 bases sitting between them. Germline V gene sequence: CDR1 MNHEY, CDR2 SMNVEV (reference sequence). The CDR3 spans 15 residues. The CDR3 DNA is TGTGCCAGCAGTTTAGAGGGGGGCCAGTACAATGAGCAGTTCTTC. Its protein is CASSLEGGQYNEQFF.

The J gene is TRBJ2-1, the V gene TRBV5-1; D remains ambiguous. Germline V gene sequence: CDR1 SGHRS, CDR2 YFSETQ. This CDR3 comprises 11 residues. Trimming took off 2 bases at V and 8 bases at J, with 5 bases between the two ends. CDR3 bases: TGCGCCAGCAGCTTTATGTATGAGCAGTTCTTC. Its translation: CASSFMYEQFF.

The V and J genes are TRBV6-1 and TRBJ2-5; D might be TRBD2 (6 bases). The CDR3 has 14 amino acids. Germline V lookup: CDR1 MNHNS, CDR2 SASEGT. V lost 9 bases, J lost 5 bases, and 19 bases lay in between. The CDR3 bases are TGTGCCAGTACCGTGGGACTCCTAAGGGAGACCCAGTACTTC. Its protein product is CASTVGLLRETQYF.

The chain uses TRBV18 and TRBJ1-5; perhaps TRBD1 as D (6 bases). The ends were cut back, 4 bases at V and 4 bases at J, with 14 bases in the middle. CDR1 KGHSH and CDR2 LQKENI come from the germline V gene. The CDR3 covers 15 residues. The chain's CDR3 is CASSLNRVGNQPQHF. CDR3 nucleotides: TGTGCCAGCTCACTTAACAGGGTTGGAAATCAGCCCCAGCATTTT.

This chain connects TRBV6-1 to TRBJ2-1, with TRBD1 matching 8 bases. V lost 2 bases to trimming and J lost 1 base; unmatched junction nucleotides: 7. The CDR3 length is 17 residues. Germline-derived CDR1 and CDR2 are MNHNS and SASEGT. The CDR3 loop reads CASSELTGVWSYNEQFF. CDR3 in DNA: TGTGCCAGCAGTGAATTGACAGGGGTATGGTCCTACAATGAGCAGTTCTTC.